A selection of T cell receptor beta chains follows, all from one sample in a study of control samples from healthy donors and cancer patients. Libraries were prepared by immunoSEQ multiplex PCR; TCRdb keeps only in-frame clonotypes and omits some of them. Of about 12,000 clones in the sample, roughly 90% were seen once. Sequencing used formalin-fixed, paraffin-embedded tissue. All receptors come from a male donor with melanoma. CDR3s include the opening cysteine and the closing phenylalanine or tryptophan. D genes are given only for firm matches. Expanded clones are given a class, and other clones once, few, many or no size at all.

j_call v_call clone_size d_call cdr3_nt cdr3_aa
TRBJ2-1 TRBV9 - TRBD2 TGTGCCAGCAGCGGGGGACTAGCGAACTACAATGAGCAGTTCTTC CASSGGLANYNEQFF
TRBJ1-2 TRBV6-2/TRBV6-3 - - TGTGCCAGCAGTACCGACAGACACTATGGCTACACCTTC CASSTDRHYGYTF
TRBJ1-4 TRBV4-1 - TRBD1 TGCGCCAGCAGCCTACAGGGGGGAGATGAAAAACTGTTTTTT CASSLQGGDEKLFF
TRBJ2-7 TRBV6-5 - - TGTGCCAGCAGTTATCGGGTGGACAATCCGGGGGAGCAGTACTTC CASSYRVDNPGEQYF
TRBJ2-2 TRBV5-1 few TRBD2 TGCGCCAGCAGCCTGGGACTAGCGGGAGGCTTGACCGGGGAGCTGTTTTTT CASSLGLAGGLTGELFF
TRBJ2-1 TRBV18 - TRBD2 TGTGCCAGCTCACGAGGACTAGCGGGAAGGAACTACAATGAGCAGTTCTTC CASSRGLAGRNYNEQFF
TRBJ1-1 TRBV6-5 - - TGTGCCAGCAAAAAAGACGCAGGGGTCACTGAAGCTTTCTTT CASKKDAGVTEAFF
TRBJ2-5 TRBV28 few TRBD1 TGTGCCAGCAGTTTACCGGGACAGGCAAGGCAAGAGACCCAGTACTTC CASSLPGQARQETQYF
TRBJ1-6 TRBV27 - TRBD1 TGTGCCAGCAGTCCCAACAGGGGATACTTGGCTAATTCACCCCTCCACTTT CASSPNRGYLANSPLHF
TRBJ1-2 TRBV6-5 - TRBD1 TGTGTCAGCAGATTGACAGGGTCTACCACATATGGCTACACCTTC CVSRLTGSTTYGYTF
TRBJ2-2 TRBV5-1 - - TGCGCCAGCAGCTTCCGCGGGACCGGGGAGCTGTTTTTT CASSFRGTGELFF
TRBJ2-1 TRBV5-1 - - TGCGCCAGCAGCTTGGCTAGCGCTCTCAACAATGAGCAGTTCTTC CASSLASALNNEQFF
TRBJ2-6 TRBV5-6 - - TGTGCCAGCAGCCGCCAGGGAATAGGTGGGGCCAACGTCCTGACTTTC CASSRQGIGGANVLTF
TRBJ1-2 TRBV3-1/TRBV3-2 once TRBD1 TGTGCCAGCAGCCCAAGTAACCTCGGGACAGGAATACGTTTGTATGGCTACACCTTC CASSPSNLGTGIRLYGYTF
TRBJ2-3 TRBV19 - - TGTGCCAGTAGTATAGGACGTCAGTCAAGGAAGACAGATACGCAGTATTTT CASSIGRQSRKTDTQYF
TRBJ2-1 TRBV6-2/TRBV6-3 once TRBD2 TGTGCCAGCAGTTACCAGACTAGCGCAAGCAATGAGCAGTTCTTC CASSYQTSASNEQFF
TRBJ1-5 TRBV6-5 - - TGTGCCAGCAGAAATCAGGGTTTGGGTCAGCCCCAGCATTTT CASRNQGLGQPQHF
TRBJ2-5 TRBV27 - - TGTGCCAGCGCACAACCGGGCAGGGGAGAGACCCAGTACTTC CASAQPGRGETQYF
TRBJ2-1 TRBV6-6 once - TGTGCCAGCAGTAGACCGTACAATGAGCAGTTCTTC CASSRPYNEQFF
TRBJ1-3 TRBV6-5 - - TGTGCCAGCAGTTACCTTAACACCATATATTTT CASSYLNTIYF
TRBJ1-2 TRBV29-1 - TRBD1 TGCAGCGCCGAGACAGGGGAAGGCTACACCTTC CSAETGEGYTF
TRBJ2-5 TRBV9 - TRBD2 TGTGCCAGCAGCGCCTGGGAGGGCGGAGAGACCCAGTACTTC CASSAWEGGETQYF
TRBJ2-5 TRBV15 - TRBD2 TGTGCCACCAAACGGTCAGCGGGAGGTTCAGAGACCCAGTACTTC CATKRSAGGSETQYF
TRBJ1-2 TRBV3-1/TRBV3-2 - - TGTGCCAGCAGCCAAGAAGTCCGGGGATCTACTGGCTACACCTTC CASSQEVRGSTGYTF
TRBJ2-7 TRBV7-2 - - TGTGCCAGCAGCTTACCCCCCTCCCGCGAGCAGTACTTC CASSLPPSREQYF
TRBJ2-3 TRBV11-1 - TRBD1 TGTGCCAGCAGCTTATTGGACAGGGGTTCAGATACGCAGTATTTT CASSLLDRGSDTQYF
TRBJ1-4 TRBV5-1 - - TGCGCCAGCAGCTTGACAGGGACCAATAATGAAAAACTGTTTTTT CASSLTGTNNEKLFF
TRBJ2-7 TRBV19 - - TGTGCCAGTAGCACCCCACAGGGCTCTCCTCGGCGGGCCTCCTACGAGCAGTACTTC CASSTPQGSPRRASYEQYF
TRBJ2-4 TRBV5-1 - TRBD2 TGCGCCAGCAGCTTGGCCGGGACTAGCGGAGGCAAAAACATTCAGTACTTC CASSLAGTSGGKNIQYF
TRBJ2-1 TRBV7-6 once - TGTGCCAGCAGCTTAGATAAGGGGGGTTTCTACAATGAGCAGTTCTTC CASSLDKGGFYNEQFF
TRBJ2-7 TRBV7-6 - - TGTGCCAGCAGCTTAGGGGACCAAGCCTTGAACTTGAGGCAGTACTTC CASSLGDQALNLRQYF
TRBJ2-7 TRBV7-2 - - TGTGCCAGCAGCCCGACAGGACTAGTATACGAGCAGTACTTC CASSPTGLVYEQYF
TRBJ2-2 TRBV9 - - TGTGCCAGCAGCGATGGGGGGCAGGAGCTGTTTTTT CASSDGGQELFF
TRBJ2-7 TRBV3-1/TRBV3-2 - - TGTGCCAGCAGTCGGGGATACTCCTACGAGCAGTACTTC CASSRGYSYEQYF
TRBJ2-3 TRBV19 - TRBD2 TGTGCCAGTAGTATAGTGCGGGAGATCGTGGGCACAGATACGCAGTATTTT CASSIVREIVGTDTQYF
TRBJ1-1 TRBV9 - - TGTGCCAGCAGCCCTAGTTCGCAGAACACTGAAGCTTTCTTT CASSPSSQNTEAFF
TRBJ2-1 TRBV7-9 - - TGTGCCAGCAGCTTAGGCCTCCACAATGAGCAGTTCTTC CASSLGLHNEQFF
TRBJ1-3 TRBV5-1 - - TGCGCCAGCAGCTTGGATGGGGGAACTGGAAACACCATATATTTT CASSLDGGTGNTIYF
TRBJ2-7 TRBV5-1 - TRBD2 TGCGCCAGCAGCTTGCGTTATACTAGCGACGTCTCCTACGAGCAGTACTTC CASSLRYTSDVSYEQYF
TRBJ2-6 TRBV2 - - TGTGCCAGCAGTACCCAAGGGGCCAACGTCCTGACTTTC CASSTQGANVLTF
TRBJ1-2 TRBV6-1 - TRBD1 TGTGCCAGCAGTGAAGGCCCTCGAAGGACAGGGAACTATGGCTACACCTTC CASSEGPRRTGNYGYTF
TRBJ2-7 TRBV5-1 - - TGCGCCAGCAGCTTGCAGGGGTACGTCGACGAGCAGTACTTC CASSLQGYVDEQYF
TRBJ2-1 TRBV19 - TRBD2 TGTGCCAGCCGGTCCGGACTAGCGGGAGATATTGAGCAGTTCTTC CASRSGLAGDIEQFF
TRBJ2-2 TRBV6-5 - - TGTGCCAGCAGCCGGGACCAAAACACCGGGGAGCTGTTTTTT CASSRDQNTGELFF
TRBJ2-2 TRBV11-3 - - TGTGCCAGCAGCCTAATCACGAGCTCGGTCACCGGGGAGCTGTTTTTT CASSLITSSVTGELFF
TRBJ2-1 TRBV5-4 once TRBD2 TGTGCCAGCAGCTCGCAGACTAGCGGAACCTACAATGAGCAGTTCTTC CASSSQTSGTYNEQFF
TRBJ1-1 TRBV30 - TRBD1 TGTGCCCACAGGGGTCGAGCTGAAGCTTTCTTT CAHRGRAEAFF
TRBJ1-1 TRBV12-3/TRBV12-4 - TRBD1 TGTGCCAGCAGCCCGACAGGGGCTGAAGCTTTCTTT CASSPTGAEAFF
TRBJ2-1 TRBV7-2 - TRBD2 TGTGCCAGTGGGACTAGCGGGAGAGGGGAGCAGTTCTTC CASGTSGRGEQFF
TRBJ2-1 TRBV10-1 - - TGCGCCAGCAGTGAGGTCCCCAACAATGAGCAGTTCTTC CASSEVPNNEQFF
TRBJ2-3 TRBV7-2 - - TGTGCCAGTGGGGAGTGGGGGACAGATACGCAGTATTTT CASGEWGTDTQYF
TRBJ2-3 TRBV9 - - TGTGCCAGCAGCGTAGCGGGGGCTGGGACAGATACGCAGTATTTT CASSVAGAGTDTQYF
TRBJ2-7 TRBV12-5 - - TGTGCTAGTGGTTTTGGCCGTGGGGACGAGCAGTACTTC CASGFGRGDEQYF
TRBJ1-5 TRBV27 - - TGTGCCAGCAGTTTAAATACGGGGCAGCCCCAGCATTTT CASSLNTGQPQHF